Listed below are T cell receptor beta chains from one sample, sequenced in a study of tumor-infiltrating lymphocytes in primary liver carcinoma. MiXCR was run by TCRdb on the multiplex PCR reads, yielding one entry per CDR3 protein. The sample lists approximately 320,000 distinct CDR3 sequences; roughly 60% were seen once. Material: peripheral blood. The receptors were gathered from a woman in her thirties with primary liver carcinoma and hepatitis B virus infection. CDR3s include the opening cysteine and the closing phenylalanine or tryptophan. A D gene is named only where the DNA matches it firmly. Rows give clone size only sometimes, using once, few, many, or a class for an expanded clone.

D: TRBD2; V: TRBV28; size: few; J: TRBJ2-5; DNA: TGTGCCAGCAGTTCGCTGACTAGCGGGAGTATACAGACCCAGTACTTC; CDR3: CASSSLTSGSIQTQYF
D: TRBD2; V: TRBV11-2; size: -; J: TRBJ2-3; DNA: TGTGCCAGCAGTGAGCAACTAGCGGCCACAAATACGCAGTACTTT; CDR3: CASSEQLAATNTQYF
D: -; V: TRBV12-3/TRBV12-4; size: -; J: TRBJ2-5; DNA: TGTGCCAGCAGTTTGGGGAGATCCGGGAGCGAAGAGACCCAGTACTTC; CDR3: CASSLGRSGSEETQYF
D: TRBD2; V: TRBV10-2; size: -; J: TRBJ2-3; DNA: TGCGCCAACAGTGAGTGGACTAGCGGGAGCTCGCAGTATTTT; CDR3: CANSEWTSGSSQYF
D: -; V: TRBV13; size: once; J: TRBJ1-1; DNA: TGTGTCAGCAGCTTAAGGGGCTCGATCCCTGAAGCTTTCTTT; CDR3: CVSSLRGSIPEAFF
D: TRBD2; V: TRBV4-1; size: many; J: TRBJ2-7; DNA: TGCGCCAGCAGCCAAGATACTAGCGACTACGAGCAGTACTTC; CDR3: CASSQDTSDYEQYF
D: TRBD2; V: TRBV6-2/TRBV6-3; size: -; J: TRBJ2-3; DNA: TGTGCCAGCAGTTACGGGGTAGCGGGAGTGTTAGATATGCAGTATTTT; CDR3: CASSYGVAGVLDMQYF
D: TRBD1; V: TRBV5-4; size: few; J: TRBJ2-2; DNA: TGTGCCAGCAGCTTGGGGCCCGGGACAGAGAACACCGGGGAGCTGTTTTTT; CDR3: CASSLGPGTENTGELFF
D: TRBD1; V: TRBV12-3/TRBV12-4; size: -; J: TRBJ2-4; DNA: TGTGCCAGCGCCCGGGACAGGGAAAACATTAAGTACTTC; CDR3: CASARDRENIKYF
D: TRBD1; V: TRBV7-9; size: -; J: TRBJ2-7; DNA: TGTGCCAGCAGCACCATACAGGGGTGGAACGAGCAGTACTTC; CDR3: CASSTIQGWNEQYF
D: TRBD1; V: TRBV6-5; size: -; J: TRBJ2-3; DNA: TGTGCCAGCAGTTACGACAGGGCGACAGATACGCAGTATTTT; CDR3: CASSYDRATDTQYF
D: -; V: TRBV5-1; size: -; J: TRBJ2-1; DNA: TGCGCCAGCAGCCCGGAACACTGGGGGAATGAGCAGTTCTTC; CDR3: CASSPEHWGNEQFF
D: -; V: TRBV7-9; size: -; J: TRBJ1-3; DNA: TGTGCCGGCAGCTTGACGTATGGAAACACCATATATTTT; CDR3: CAGSLTYGNTIYF
D: -; V: TRBV11-2; size: -; J: TRBJ2-5; DNA: TGTGCCAGCAGCACATCGACGGAAGAGGCCCAGTACTTC; CDR3: CASSTSTEEAQYF
D: TRBD1; V: TRBV6-5; size: -; J: TRBJ1-3; DNA: TGTGCCAGCAGACCCGGGACAGGGAATCCTGGAAACACCATATATTTT; CDR3: CASRPGTGNPGNTIYF
D: TRBD1; V: TRBV11-2; size: many; J: TRBJ1-2; DNA: TGTGCCAGCAGCTTACAGAGACAGGGCTATGGCTACACCTTC; CDR3: CASSLQRQGYGYTF
D: TRBD1; V: TRBV28; size: few; J: TRBJ2-2; DNA: TGTGCCAGCAGTCACGGCGGGACAGGGGTGATGTTTTTT; CDR3: CASSHGGTGVMFF
D: -; V: TRBV29-1; size: many; J: TRBJ2-1; DNA: TGCAGCGTTGAAGATCAGCGCTTAACGGGAGTTAACAATGAGCAGTTCTTC; CDR3: CSVEDQRLTGVNNEQFF
D: TRBD2; V: TRBV6-5; size: once; J: TRBJ2-7; DNA: TGTGCCAGCAATTTACTACCGGGAGGGCCGGGCGAGCAGTACTTC; CDR3: CASNLLPGGPGEQYF
D: -; V: TRBV11-2; size: -; J: TRBJ2-3; DNA: TGTGCCAACAGCTTAGTCCTCCTAGGTCCAGATACGCAGTATTTT; CDR3: CANSLVLLGPDTQYF